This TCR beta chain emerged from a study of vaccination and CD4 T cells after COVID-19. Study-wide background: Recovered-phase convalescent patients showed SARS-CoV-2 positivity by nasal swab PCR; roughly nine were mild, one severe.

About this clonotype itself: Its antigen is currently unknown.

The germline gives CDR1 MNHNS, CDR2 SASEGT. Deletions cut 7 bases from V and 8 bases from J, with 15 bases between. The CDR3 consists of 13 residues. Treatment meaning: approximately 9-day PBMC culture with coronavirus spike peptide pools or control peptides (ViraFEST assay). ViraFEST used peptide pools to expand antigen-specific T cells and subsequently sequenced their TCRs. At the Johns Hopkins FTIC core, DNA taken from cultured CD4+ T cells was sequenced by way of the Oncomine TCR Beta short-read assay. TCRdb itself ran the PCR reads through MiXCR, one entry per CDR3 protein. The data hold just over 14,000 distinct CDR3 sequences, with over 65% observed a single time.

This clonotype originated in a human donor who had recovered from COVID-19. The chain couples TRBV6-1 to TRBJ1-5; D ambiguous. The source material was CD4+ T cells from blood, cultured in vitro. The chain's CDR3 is CASTYEPPKPQHF. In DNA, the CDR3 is TGTGCCAGCACCTACGAACCTCCGAAGCCCCAGCATTTT.